This T cell receptor (beta chain) was retrieved from a study of blood T cell repertoires in COVID-19. Assay: immunoSEQ multiplex PCR; the TCRdb copy retains only in-frame clones and omits some. The sample has approximately 260,000 clones, 82% seen once. Trimming took 3 bases from V and 4 from J, leaving 10 bases between them. Germline V CDR1 and CDR2: GTSNPN, SVGIG (reference sequence). This CDR3 has 14 amino acids. This TCR derives from an older woman with active or convalescent COVID-19. The chain employs TRBV30 and TRBJ1-6, with a tentative D call TRBD1 (6 bases). Sequenced material: peripheral blood. CDR3 amino acids: CAWSLGAYNSPLHF. The CDR3 bases are TGTGCCTGGAGCTTGGGGGCATATAATTCACCCCTCCACTTT.